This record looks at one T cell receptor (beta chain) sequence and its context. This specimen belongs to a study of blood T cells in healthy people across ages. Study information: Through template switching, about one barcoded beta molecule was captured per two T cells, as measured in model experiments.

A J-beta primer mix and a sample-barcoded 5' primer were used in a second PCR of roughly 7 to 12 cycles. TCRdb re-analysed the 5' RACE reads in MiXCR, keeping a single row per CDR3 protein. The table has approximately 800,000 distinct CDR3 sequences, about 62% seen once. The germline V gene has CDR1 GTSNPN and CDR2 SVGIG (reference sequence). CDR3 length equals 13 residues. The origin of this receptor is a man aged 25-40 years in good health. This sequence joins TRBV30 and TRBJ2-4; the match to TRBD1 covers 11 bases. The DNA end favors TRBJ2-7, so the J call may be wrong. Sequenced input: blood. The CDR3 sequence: CAWERDRGNEQYF. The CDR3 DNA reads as TGTGCCTGGGAACGGGACAGGGGGAACGAGCAGTACTTC.